The T cell receptor (beta chain) under discussion was sequenced for a study of T cell changes during pregnancy in multiple sclerosis (dated by TCRdb to 2018 to 2020). Notes on the research overall: The study looked at changes in the T cell repertoire across pregnancy in women with multiple sclerosis.

The CDR3 numbers 16 residues from cysteine through phenylalanine. Solely the CDR3 DNA is kept, with 48 bases framed from the first base. Trimming takes 0 bases off V and 8 bases off J; junction bases not matched to a gene: 9. From the germline V gene, CDR1 is MGHRA and CDR2 is YSYEKL. The library relied on the immunoSEQ multiplex PCR assay. This immuneACCESS table, as held by TCRdb, lists in-frame sequences with V and J called but not all clones. Of the missing ones, under half trace to an unresolved V gene in checked studies; the others have no known cause. In this sample the table shows 65,000 to 75,000 clones, approximately 92% of which occur a single time. The ten largest clones add up to around 2.9% of the sample. As for this clone: The target of this receptor is not known. There are no base qualities to consult, and no much larger clone falls within one base.

The material was CD8+ T cells from peripheral blood mononuclear cells, obtained in the third trimester of pregnancy. This TCR was recovered from a female donor in good health, enrolled as a control in a pregnancy study. This chain joins TRBV4-1 to TRBJ1-4; 7 central nucleotides agree with TRBD1. The DNA is as follows: TGCGCCAGCAGCCAAGAGTCGAAGACAGGGAACGAAAAACTGTTTTTT. Translated, it reads CASSQESKTGNEKLFF.